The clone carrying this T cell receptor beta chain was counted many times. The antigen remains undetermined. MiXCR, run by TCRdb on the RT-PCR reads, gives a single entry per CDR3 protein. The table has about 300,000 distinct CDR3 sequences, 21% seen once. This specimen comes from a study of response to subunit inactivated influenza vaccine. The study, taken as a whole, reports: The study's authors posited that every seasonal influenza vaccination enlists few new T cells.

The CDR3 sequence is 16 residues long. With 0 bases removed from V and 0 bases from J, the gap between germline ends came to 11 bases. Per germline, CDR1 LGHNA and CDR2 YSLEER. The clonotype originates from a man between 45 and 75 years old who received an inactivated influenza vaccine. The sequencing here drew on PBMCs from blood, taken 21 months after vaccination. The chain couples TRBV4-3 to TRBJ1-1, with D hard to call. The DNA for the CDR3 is TGCGCCAGCAGCCAAGAGTGGGTAATACTGAACACTGAAGCTTTCTTT. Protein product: CASSQEWVILNTEAFF.